This is a list of T cell receptor beta chains from one sample in a study of cytomegalovirus exposure and HLA in healthy donors. Using immunoSEQ multiplex PCR, the repertoire was profiled, and TCRdb retains in-frame clones only, with some absent. Among around 150,000 clones, about 74% were seen once, and the ten largest hold 3% to 4%. The material sequenced was PBMCs. These receptors came from a male donor in good health and CMV-seronegative. The CDR3 runs from the conserved cysteine through the conserved F or W. The D gene is left open where the match is weak. Clone size is shown for a subset of rows, as once, few, many or a class of expanded clone.

J: TRBJ1-1
V: TRBV7-9
size: .
D: TRBD1
CDR3: CASSLWTGENTEAFF

J: TRBJ1-1
V: TRBV5-1
size: .
D: .
CDR3: CASMIQGQNTEAFF

J: TRBJ1-5
V: TRBV19
size: once
D: .
CDR3: CASSILADNQPQHF

J: TRBJ2-2
V: TRBV19
size: .
D: .
CDR3: CASTHQGRSANTGELFF

J: TRBJ1-2
V: TRBV7-2
size: .
D: .
CDR3: CASSLTGLGDGYTF

J: TRBJ2-6
V: TRBV6-1
size: .
D: .
CDR3: CASSETGSGANVLTF

J: TRBJ1-2
V: TRBV19
size: .
D: .
CDR3: CASSTPGSGGGHYGYTF

J: TRBJ1-6
V: TRBV19
size: .
D: .
CDR3: CASSPRLERSPLHF

J: TRBJ1-2
V: TRBV28
size: .
D: .
CDR3: CASSLLNRGAGPTNYGYTF

J: TRBJ1-6
V: TRBV9
size: .
D: TRBD1
CDR3: CASSPGQGVYSPLHF

J: TRBJ1-6
V: TRBV7-6
size: .
D: TRBD1
CDR3: CASSRGQGTFNSPLHF

J: TRBJ1-2
V: TRBV28
size: .
D: .
CDR3: CASRAPDSNYGYTF

J: TRBJ1-1
V: TRBV18
size: .
D: .
CDR3: CASSPSLDTEAFF

J: TRBJ1-2
V: TRBV7-8
size: .
D: TRBD1
CDR3: CASSLVGTGKNYGYTF

J: TRBJ2-6
V: TRBV28
size: .
D: .
CDR3: CASSFTDITGANVLTF